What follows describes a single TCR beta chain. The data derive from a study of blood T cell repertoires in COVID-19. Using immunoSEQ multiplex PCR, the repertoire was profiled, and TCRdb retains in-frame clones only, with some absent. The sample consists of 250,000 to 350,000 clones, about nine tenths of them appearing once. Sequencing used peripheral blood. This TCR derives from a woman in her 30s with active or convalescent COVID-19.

In DNA, the CDR3 is TGTGCCAGCAGTTACTCAGGGACAGAGGCGGCTTTCTTT. This codes for CASSYSGTEAAFF. The rearrangement uses TRBV6-6 and TRBJ1-1, with 7 bases that match TRBD1. V shed 0 bases and J 11 bases; nucleotides not matched to a gene: 6. Germline lookup yields CDR1 MNHNY and CDR2 SVGAGI (reference sequence). CDR3 length: 13 residues.